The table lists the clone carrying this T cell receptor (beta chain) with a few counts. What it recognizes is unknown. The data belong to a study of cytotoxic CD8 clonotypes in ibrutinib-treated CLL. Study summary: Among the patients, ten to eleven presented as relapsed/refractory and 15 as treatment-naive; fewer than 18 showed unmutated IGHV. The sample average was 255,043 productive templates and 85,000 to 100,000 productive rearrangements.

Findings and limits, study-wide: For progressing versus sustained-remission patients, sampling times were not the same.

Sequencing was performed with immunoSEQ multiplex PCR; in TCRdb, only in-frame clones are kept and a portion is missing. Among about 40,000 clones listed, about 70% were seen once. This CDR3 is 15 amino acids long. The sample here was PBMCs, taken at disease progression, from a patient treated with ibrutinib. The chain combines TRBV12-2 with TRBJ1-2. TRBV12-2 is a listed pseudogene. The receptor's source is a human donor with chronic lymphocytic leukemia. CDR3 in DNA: TGTGCAAGTCGCTTAGCGCCGGGGGGCGACTATGGCTACACCTTC. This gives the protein CASRLAPGGDYGYTF.